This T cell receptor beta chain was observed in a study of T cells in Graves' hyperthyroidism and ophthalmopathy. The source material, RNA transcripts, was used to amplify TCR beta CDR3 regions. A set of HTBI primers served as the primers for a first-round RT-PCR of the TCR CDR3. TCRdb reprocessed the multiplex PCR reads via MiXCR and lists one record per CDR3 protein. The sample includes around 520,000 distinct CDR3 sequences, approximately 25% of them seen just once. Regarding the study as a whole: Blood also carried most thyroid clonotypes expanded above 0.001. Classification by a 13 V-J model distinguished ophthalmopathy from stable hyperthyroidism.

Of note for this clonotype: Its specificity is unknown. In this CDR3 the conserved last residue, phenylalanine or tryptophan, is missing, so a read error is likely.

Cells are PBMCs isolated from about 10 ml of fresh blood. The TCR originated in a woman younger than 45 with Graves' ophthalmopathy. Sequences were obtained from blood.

The CDR3 sequence: CSAGGGSATTNEKLFL. The CDR3 DNA is TGCAGTGCCGGAGGGGGTTCGGCGACAACTAATGAAAAACTGTTTTTA. J is TRBJ1-4 and V is TRBV20-1; maybe TRBD1 (6 bases). The CDR3 extends over 16 amino acids. Trimming took off 6 bases at V and 0 bases at J, with 17 bases between the two ends. CDR1 is DFQATT, CDR2 SNEGSKA, per germline (reference sequence).